The sequence of this T cell receptor (beta chain) was determined in a study of OX40 agonist ivuxolimab in advanced cancers. Looking at the study overall: The drug used for patients, ivuxolimab, was an agonistic anti-OX40 (CD134) antibody. Partial responses were achieved by three patients, one with hepatocellular carcinoma and two with cutaneous melanoma.

The protocol was immunoSEQ multiplex PCR, while the TCRdb copy is restricted to in-frame clones and leaves out a portion. The sample includes about 36,000 clones, 74% seen only once; the top ten take around 18%. On this clone: Its target is unknown.

CDR3 length: 13 amino acids. Germline CDR1 MNHNY, CDR2 SVGAGI (reference sequence). V was pared by 4 bases and J by 4 bases, with 2 bases of the junction left unmatched. Notes on the study in general: On average, CD8+ T cells had more expanded clones than CD4+.

This receptor was identified in an adult with an advanced solid tumor such as melanoma, head and neck, liver or kidney cancer. The material was CD4+ or CD8+ T cells sorted from blood, obtained in a trial of the OX40 agonist ivuxolimab. This sequence joins TRBV6-6 and TRBJ2-3, with 7 bases matching TRBD2. CDR3 in amino acids: CASSWGGADTQYF. CDR3 nucleotide sequence: TGTGCCAGCAGTTGGGGGGGGGCAGATACGCAGTATTTT.